The 26 T cell receptor beta chains below all came from one sample that was sequenced in a study of blood T cell repertoires in COVID-19. Assay: immunoSEQ multiplex PCR; the TCRdb copy retains only in-frame clones and omits some. Of fewer than 250,000 clones listed, 86% are singletons. The sample comprised peripheral blood. These receptor sequences come from an older woman with acute or convalescent COVID-19.

The gene calls are TRBV2 and TRBJ2-3; TRBD1 matches 9 bases. This CDR3 has 15 amino acids. V lost 4 bases, J lost 0 bases, and 2 bases stayed unmatched. Germline-derived CDR1 and CDR2 are SNHLY and FYNNEI. The CDR3: CASSAGQGSTDTQYF. CDR3 DNA: TGTGCCAGCAGTGCAGGACAGGGGAGCACAGATACGCAGTATTTT.

V gene TRBV2 combines with J gene TRBJ1-2; 7 bases are shared with TRBD1. Unmatched junction bases numbered 5, after V lost 11 bases and J lost 2 bases. The CDR3 consists of 12 residues. Germline V gene lookup returns CDR1 SNHLY and CDR2 FYNNEI. CDR3 in DNA: TGTGCCGTCGGGACAGCCAACTATGGCTACACCTTC. Its protein product is CAVGTANYGYTF.

The chain uses TRBV5-1 and TRBJ2-3; 7 positions agree with TRBD2. From germline, CDR1 is SGHRS and CDR2 YFSETQ. This CDR3 has 16 amino acids. The V segment lost 4 bases and the J segment 2 bases; nucleotides outside the gene matches: 10. The CDR3 DNA is TGCGCCAGCAGCATCCCAAGCGGGGAGTCCACAGATACGCAGTATTTT. This sequence encodes CASSIPSGESTDTQYF.

CDR3 amino acids: CASRGAGNNSPLHF. DNA of the CDR3: TGTGCCAGCAGGGGGGCAGGGAATAATTCACCCCTCCACTTT. The chain has TRBV13 and TRBJ1-6; D might be TRBD1 (6 bases). The CDR3 has 14 amino acids. V gave up 6 bases and J gave up 5 bases, with 11 bases separating them. Germline assignment: CDR1 PRHDT and CDR2 FYEKMQ (reference sequence).

The chain joins TRBV2 to TRBJ1-4, with 9 bases identical to TRBD1. The germline gives CDR1 SNHLY, CDR2 FYNNEI. This CDR3 is built from 15 residues. V was pared by 4 bases and J by 4 bases, with 4 bases of the junction left unmatched. The CDR3 loop reads CASSGTGGSNEKLFF. Here the CDR3 DNA reads TGTGCCAGCAGTGGTACAGGGGGCAGTAATGAAAAACTGTTTTTT.

The rearrangement links TRBV28 to TRBJ1-4; 7 bases match TRBD1. The length of the CDR3 is 15 residues. Trimming removed 3 bases from V and 0 bases from J; junction bases left unmatched: 1. Germline lookup yields CDR1 MDHEN and CDR2 SYDVKM. Written as DNA, the CDR3 is TGTGCCAGCAGTTTCACAGGGGCAACTAATGAAAAACTGTTTTTT. Amino acid sequence: CASSFTGATNEKLFF.

The chain couples TRBV27 to TRBJ1-4; D unresolved. The CDR3 is made up of 15 amino acids. Trimming took 2 bases from V and 2 from J, leaving 9 bases between them. Germline lookup yields CDR1 MNHEY and CDR2 SMNVEV (reference sequence). The CDR3 sequence is CASSLRGGTNEKLFF. The DNA of the CDR3 is TGTGCCAGCAGTTTACGTGGCGGTACTAATGAAAAACTGTTTTTT.

This rearrangement joins TRBV29-1 to TRBJ1-3; 11 nucleotides match TRBD1. The V gene end was trimmed by 4 bases and the J gene end by 8 bases; junction bases not matched to a gene: 1. The CDR3 is 12 amino acids. Per germline, CDR1 SQVTM and CDR2 ANQGSEA. This CDR3 reads CSVGDRGDTIYF. For the CDR3, the DNA is TGCAGCGTTGGGGACAGGGGGGACACCATATATTTT.

This clone came up a few times. The chain carries TRBV6-2 or TRBV6-3 and TRBJ1-2, with 7 bases identical to TRBD1. Germline trimming cut 0 bases from V and 4 bases from J; bases unmatched to any gene: 5. CDR3 size: 15 residues. Per germline, CDR1 MNHEY and CDR2 SVGEGT. The CDR3 DNA reads as TGTGCCAGCAGTTACTCCCAGGGGGAGATCTATGGCTACACCTTC. Amino acid sequence: CASSYSQGEIYGYTF.

This clone was seen a handful of times. The V call is TRBV7-6, the J call TRBJ1-6, with D perhaps matching TRBD1 (6 bases). Trimming took 4 bases from V and 4 from J, leaving 11 bases between them. Germline V gene data show CDR1 as SGHVS and CDR2 as FNYEAQ. The CDR3 loop spans 15 amino acids. The CDR3 here is CASSSDRRYNSPLHF. The CDR3 DNA follows: TGTGCCAGCAGCTCGGACAGACGATATAATTCACCCCTCCACTTT.

This sequence joins TRBV2 and TRBJ2-5; the match to TRBD2 covers 13 bases. With 4 bases clipped from V and 5 bases from J, the junction kept 7 bases outside the gene matches. The CDR3 has 16 residues. In germline, CDR1 is SNHLY, CDR2 FYNNEI. The CDR3 DNA reads TGTGCCAGCAGTGGGAGACTAGCGGGGGGTAGGGAGACCCAGTACTTC. It is translated as CASSGRLAGGRETQYF.

The CDR3 DNA reads TGTGCCAGTAGTATTGGCCGGGACAGCTCTCTCTATGGCTACACCTTC. Its protein product is CASSIGRDSSLYGYTF. The chain employs TRBV19 and TRBJ1-2, with 7 bases fitting TRBD1. This CDR3 contains 16 residues. CDR1 is LNHDA, CDR2 SQIVND, per germline (reference sequence). After removal of 3 bases from V and 4 bases from J, the junction contained 11 bases not matched to a gene.

The chain employs TRBV23-1 and TRBJ2-3; 7 positions agree with TRBD2. TRBV23-1 is treated as an ORF (open reading frame) with a function not yet certain. The junction had 9 bases not matched to a gene; V was cut back by 0 bases and J by 0 bases. This CDR3 contains 18 residues. The DNA for the CDR3 is TGCGCCAGCAGTCAATCGTGGGGGAGGGAACTCAGCACAGATACGCAGTATTTT. Translating it yields CASSQSWGRELSTDTQYF.

The V and J genes are TRBV19 and TRBJ2-3; D may be TRBD2 (5 bases). CDR1 is LNHDA and CDR2 is SQIVND in the germline V gene (reference sequence). Trimming removed 8 bases at V and 4 bases at J, with 19 bases between. This CDR3 comprises 15 residues. CDR3 DNA: TGTGCCAGTGGGCCGGGAACACTTTGGTCAGATACGCAGTATTTT. This encodes CASGPGTLWSDTQYF. Combining the CDR3 with reference TRBV19 and TRBJ2-3 gives the whole variable domain DGGITQSPKYLFRKEGQNVTLSCEQNLNHDAMYWYRQDPGQGLRLIYYSQIVNDFQKGDIAEGYSVSREKKESFPLTVTSAQKNPTAFYLCASGPGTLWSDTQYFGPGTRLTVL.

The chain recombines TRBV28 with TRBJ1-5, with D maybe TRBD1 (5 bases). V was clipped by 1 base and J by 5 bases, with 12 bases between them. Germline V lookup: CDR1 MDHEN, CDR2 SYDVKM. The CDR3 is made up of 15 amino acids. CDR3 bases: TGTGCCAGCAGTTTATATCAGGGAAGTTATCAGCCCCAGCATTTT. Its protein product is CASSLYQGSYQPQHF.

CDR3: CASSRTGVTYNEQFF. The DNA of the CDR3 is TGTGCCAGCAGCCGAACAGGGGTAACCTACAATGAGCAGTTCTTC. The rearrangement uses TRBV7-8 and TRBJ2-1, with 7 bases aligning to TRBD1. Per the germline V gene, CDR1 is SGHVS and CDR2 is FQNEAQ. There are 15 residues in the CDR3. V was clipped by 5 bases and J by 2 bases; unmatched bases: 6.

CDR3 region: CASSSPRTGKGDYGYTF. CDR3 nucleotides: TGTGCCAGCAGTTCCCCACGGACAGGGAAGGGGGACTATGGCTACACCTTC. The chain joins TRBV28 to TRBJ1-2; 8 nucleotides match TRBD1. The V segment lost 4 bases and the J segment 3 bases; nucleotides outside the gene matches: 13. This CDR3 contains 17 residues. The germline gives CDR1 MDHEN, CDR2 SYDVKM.

CDR3 region: CASSLNSGRAMETQYF. CDR3 DNA sequence: TGTGCCAGCAGCTTGAATAGCGGGAGGGCCATGGAGACCCAGTACTTC. The rearrangement links TRBV3-1 (or the pseudogene TRBV3-2) to TRBJ2-5, with 11 positions matching TRBD2. CDR1 LGHDT and CDR2 YNNKEL come from the germline V gene (reference sequence). There are 16 residues in the CDR3. V dropped 5 bases and J dropped 5; count of bases not matched to a gene: 10.

The V gene is TRBV5-6, the J gene TRBJ2-7; 9 bases fit TRBD1. The ends lost 2 bases at V and 2 bases at J; junction bases unmatched: 5. The germline V gene encodes CDR1 SGHDT and CDR2 YYEEEE. CDR3 length: 15 residues. CDR3 nucleotide sequence: TGTGCCAGCAGCTTTCGGACAGGGGCCCCCTACGAGCAGTACTTC. Translating gives CASSFRTGAPYEQYF.

The rearrangement joins TRBV5-1 to TRBJ1-1; 10 bases align to TRBD1. The trim removed 7 bases at V and 0 bases at J, leaving 0 bases unmatched. From germline, CDR1 is SGHRS and CDR2 YFSETQ. The CDR3 extends over 13 amino acids. The DNA of the CDR3 is TGCGCCAGCGGACAGGGGGTGAACACTGAAGCTTTCTTT. This gives the protein CASGQGVNTEAFF.

J is TRBJ2-5 and V is TRBV3-1 (or the pseudogene TRBV3-2), with 9 nucleotides matching TRBD1. Germline assignment: CDR1 LGHDT and CDR2 YNNKEL (reference sequence). With 4 bases clipped from V and 5 bases from J, the junction kept 11 bases outside the gene matches. The CDR3 has 16 residues. The CDR3 reads CASSPQFRQGGETQYF. CDR3 nucleotide sequence: TGTGCCAGCAGCCCCCAGTTCCGACAGGGGGGTGAGACCCAGTACTTC.

The rearrangement uses TRBV7-2 and TRBJ2-6, with TRBD2 as a possible D gene (6 bases). V was trimmed by 4 bases and J by 2 bases, leaving 9 bases between them. Germline V gives CDR1 SGHTA, CDR2 FQGNSA. This CDR3 has 15 amino acids. CDR3 nucleotide sequence: TGTGCCAGCAGCTACGCGGGGCCTGGGGCCAACGTCCTGACTTTC. It yields the protein CASSYAGPGANVLTF.

In DNA form, the CDR3 reads TGTGCCAGTAGAGGACAGGTAGGGTCACCCCTCCACTTT. Residues: CASRGQVGSPLHF. This chain connects TRBV19 to TRBJ1-6; TRBD1 matches at 7 bases. Germline loops: CDR1 LNHDA, CDR2 SQIVND (reference sequence). The length of the CDR3 is 13 residues. Trimming at V came to 6 bases and at J to 10 bases, leaving 6 bases not matched to a gene.

The chain carries TRBV27 and TRBJ2-1; no firm D call. The V end lost 2 bases, the J end lost 5 bases, and 7 bases lay between the germline ends. From germline, CDR1 is MNHEY and CDR2 SMNVEV (reference sequence). This CDR3 has 13 amino acids. In nucleotides, the CDR3 is TGTGCCAGCAGTTTACGGCGGAACAATGAGCAGTTCTTC. The encoded protein is CASSLRRNNEQFF.

A single count supports this clone. The gene calls are TRBV19 and TRBJ2-7, with D possibly matching TRBD2 (6 bases). V was pared by 1 base and J by 0 bases, with 10 bases between. The CDR3 has 15 residues. Germline V gene data show CDR1 as LNHDA and CDR2 as SQIVND (reference sequence). In DNA, the CDR3 is TGTGCCAGTAGTATAGGGACTACTCTCTCCTACGAGCAGTACTTC. It yields the protein CASSIGTTLSYEQYF.

V usage is TRBV19 and J usage is TRBJ1-5, with TRBD1 as a possible D gene (6 bases). Germline V gene lookup returns CDR1 LNHDA and CDR2 SQIVND (reference sequence). The CDR3 spans 14 residues. V was shortened by 5 bases and J by 1 base, with 9 bases between the two germline ends. The CDR3, as DNA: TGTGCCAGTAGTTCTAGGGGGAGCAATCAGCCCCAGCATTTT. This codes for CASSSRGSNQPQHF.